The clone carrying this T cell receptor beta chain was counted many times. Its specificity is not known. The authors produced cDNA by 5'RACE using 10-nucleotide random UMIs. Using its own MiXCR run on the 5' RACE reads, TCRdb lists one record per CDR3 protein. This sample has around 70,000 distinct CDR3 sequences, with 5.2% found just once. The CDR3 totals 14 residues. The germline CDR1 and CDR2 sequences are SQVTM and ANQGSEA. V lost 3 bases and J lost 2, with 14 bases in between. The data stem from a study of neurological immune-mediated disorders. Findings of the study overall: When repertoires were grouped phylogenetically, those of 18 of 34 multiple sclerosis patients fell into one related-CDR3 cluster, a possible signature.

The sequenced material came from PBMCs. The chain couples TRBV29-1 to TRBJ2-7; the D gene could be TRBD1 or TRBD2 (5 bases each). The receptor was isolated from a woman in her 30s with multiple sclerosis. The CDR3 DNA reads TGCAGCGTTGATTCGGCAGGGACCACCTACGAGCAGTACTTC. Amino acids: CSVDSAGTTYEQYF.